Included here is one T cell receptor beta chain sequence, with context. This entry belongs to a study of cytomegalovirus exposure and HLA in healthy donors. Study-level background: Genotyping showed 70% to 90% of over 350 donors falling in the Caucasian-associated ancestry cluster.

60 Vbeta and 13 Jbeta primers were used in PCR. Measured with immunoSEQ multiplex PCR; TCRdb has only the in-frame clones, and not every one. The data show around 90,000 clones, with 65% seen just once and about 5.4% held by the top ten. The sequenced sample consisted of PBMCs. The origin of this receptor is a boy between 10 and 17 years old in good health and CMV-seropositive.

In nucleotides, the CDR3 is TGTGCCAGCAGTTTATTCCCGACAGGGGCCAACGTCCTGACTTTC. Its translation: CASSLFPTGANVLTF. The V and J genes are TRBV27 and TRBJ2-6; no clear D. V was pared by 1 base and J by 4 bases, with 8 bases between. Per germline, CDR1 MNHEY and CDR2 SMNVEV (reference sequence). CDR3 length: 15 residues. Full variable domain (outside the CDR3, taken from reference TRBV27 and TRBJ2-6): EAQVTQNPRYLITVTGKKLTVTCSQNMNHEYMSWYRQDPGLGLRQIYYSMNVEVTDKGDVPEGYKVSRKEKRNFPLILESPSPNQTSLYFCASSLFPTGANVLTFGAGSRLTVL.